The entry below gives a single T cell receptor (beta chain) sequence along with its context. The data originate from a study of control samples from healthy donors and cancer patients. Assay used: immunoSEQ multiplex PCR; TCRdb lists only in-frame clones, some missing. The sample contains some 140,000 clones, about 94% of which appear only once. V lost 4 bases and J lost 2, with 11 bases in between. Germline CDR1 is SGHDN and CDR2 is FVKESK. The CDR3 has 14 residues. The specimen sequenced was blood. The sequence derives from a middle-aged man in good health. This chain connects TRBV14 to TRBJ1-1, with a tentative D call TRBD1 (6 bases). The CDR3 is CASSRRQENTEAFF. CDR3 bases: TGTGCCAGCAGCCGTAGACAGGAAAACACTGAAGCTTTCTTT.